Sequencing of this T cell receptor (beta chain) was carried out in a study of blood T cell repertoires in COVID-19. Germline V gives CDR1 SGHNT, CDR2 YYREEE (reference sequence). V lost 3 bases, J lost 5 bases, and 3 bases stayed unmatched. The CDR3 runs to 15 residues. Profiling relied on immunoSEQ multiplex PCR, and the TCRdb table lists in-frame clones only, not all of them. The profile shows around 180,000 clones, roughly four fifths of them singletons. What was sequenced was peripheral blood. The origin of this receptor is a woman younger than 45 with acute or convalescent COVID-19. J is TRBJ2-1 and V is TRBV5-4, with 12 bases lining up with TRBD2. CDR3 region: CASSSGLAGNNEQFF. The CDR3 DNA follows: TGTGCCAGCAGCTCCGGACTAGCGGGAAACAATGAGCAGTTCTTC.